This T cell receptor beta chain was obtained from a study of blood T cell repertoires in COVID-19. Produced via immunoSEQ multiplex PCR; TCRdb's table is partial and in-frame only. The table lists fewer than 200,000 clones, around nine tenths of them singletons, with about 12% in the top ten. With 4 bases clipped from V and 5 bases from J, the junction kept 12 bases outside the gene matches. Germline V gives CDR1 MDHEN, CDR2 SYDVKM. CDR3 length: 17 residues. This sequence was found in a woman aged 70-85 years with COVID-19, enrolled during active disease. The chain combines TRBV28 with TRBJ2-1, with 9 bases lining up with TRBD2. The specimen sequenced was peripheral blood. CDR3 in DNA: TGTGCCAGCAGTTGGGGGGTTAGCGGGAGTCACGACAATGAGCAGTTCTTC. Residues: CASSWGVSGSHDNEQFF.